Below, 26 T cell receptor beta chains from the same sample are listed, as sequenced in a study of cytomegalovirus exposure and HLA in healthy donors. Use of 60 Vbeta and 13 Jbeta primers characterized the PCR. Profiling relied on immunoSEQ multiplex PCR, and the TCRdb table lists in-frame clones only, not all of them. The repertoire holds 110,000 to 150,000 clones, around 80% seen once, with approximately 2.3% in the top ten. Sequencing was performed on PBMCs. These receptors all come from a man aged 25 to 40 in good health and CMV-seronegative.

This CDR3 is CASSPSSGLYEQYF. Here the CDR3 DNA reads TGTGCCAGCAGCCCCTCTAGCGGGCTCTACGAGCAGTACTTC. The gene calls are TRBV4-2 and TRBJ2-7; 8 bases are a match to TRBD2. There are 14 residues in the CDR3. V was clipped by 4 bases and J by 3 bases; unmatched bases: 5. Germline CDR1 LGHNA, CDR2 YNFKEQ.

About this clone: The same CDR3 also results from other DNA sequences found in this sample. J is TRBJ1-1 and V is TRBV5-1; unclear D gene. CDR1 and CDR2 (germline): SGHRS, YFSETQ. This CDR3 comprises 15 residues. Trimming removed 2 bases from V and 1 base from J, with 12 bases in between. The CDR3 nucleotides read TGCGCCAGCAGCTTAAGGAGTGGTGGGAACACTGAAGCTTTCTTT. Translation gives CASSLRSGGNTEAFF.

The chain uses TRBV28 and TRBJ1-1; no clear D gene. Trimming took off 5 bases at V and 1 base at J, with 17 bases between the two ends. There are 16 residues in the CDR3. Germline CDR1 and CDR2: MDHEN and SYDVKM. CDR3 bases: TGTGCCAGCAGTCCCGGCGGAACTACCAGGAACACTGAAGCTTTCTTT. This translates into CASSPGGTTRNTEAFF. The full variable domain, with the rest looked up from reference TRBV28 and TRBJ1-1, is DVKVTQSSRYLVKRTGEKVFLECVQDMDHENMFWYRQDPGLGLRLIYFSYDVKMKEKGDIPEGYSVSREKKERFSLILESASTNQTSMYLCASSPGGTTRNTEAFFGQGTRLTVV.

In this sample, this clone turned up a few times. The CDR3 coding sequence is TGCGCCAGCAGCCAAGAGGGACAGGTGGTATACAATGAGCAGTTCTTC. It yields the protein CASSQEGQVVYNEQFF. The rearrangement joins TRBV4-1 to TRBJ2-1; the match to TRBD1 covers 8 bases. The CDR3 length is 16 residues. The V gene end was trimmed by 0 bases and the J gene end by 4 bases; junction bases not matched to a gene: 5. Germline assignment: CDR1 MGHRA and CDR2 YSYEKL.

This chain links TRBV19 with TRBJ1-6; D unclear. Trimming cost V 4 bases and J 7 bases, with 20 bases left between them. The CDR3 totals 17 residues. Germline CDR1 reads LNHDA; CDR2 reads SQIVND (reference sequence). CDR3 residues: CASSTLQSRTRNSPLHF. CDR3 coding DNA: TGTGCCAGTAGTACCCTACAGAGTCGCACGAGAAATTCACCCCTCCACTTT.

The chain couples TRBV9 to TRBJ1-2; D is unresolved. The CDR3 has 12 residues. With 4 bases removed from V and 9 bases from J, the gap between germline ends came to 13 bases. Germline CDR1 reads SGDLS; CDR2 reads YYNGEE. CDR3 loop: CASSPQSMSYTF. The DNA of the CDR3 is TGTGCCAGCAGCCCCCAATCTATGAGCTACACCTTC.

V is TRBV5-1 and J is TRBJ2-2; 9 bases are shared with TRBD2. CDR1 and CDR2 from the germline V gene are SGHRS and YFSETQ. V trimming: 2 bases; J trimming: 7 bases; junction bases outside the gene matches: 6. This CDR3 contains 15 residues. CDR3 sequence: CASSFLSSGNGELFF. The CDR3 coding sequence is TGCGCCAGCAGCTTTCTTTCTAGCGGGAACGGGGAGCTGTTTTTT.

This rearrangement joins TRBV19 to TRBJ2-2; 9 positions agree with TRBD1. Trimming took 6 bases from V and 2 from J; bases not matched to a gene: 1. Germline CDR1 LNHDA, CDR2 SQIVND (reference sequence). The CDR3 covers 14 residues. CDR3 bases: TGTGCCAGTAGCACAGGGGGCAACACCGGGGAGCTGTTTTTT. Translating it yields CASSTGGNTGELFF.

The chain links TRBV1 to TRBJ2-2; the table gives TRBD2 as D, unverified against the DNA. TRBV1 is a listed pseudogene. The CDR3 runs to 17 residues. The CDR3 sequence: CTSSQVRLAGDTGELFF. Written as DNA, the CDR3 is TGCACCAGCAGCCAAGTTAGGCTAGCGGGGGACACCGGGGAGCTGTTTTTT.

This clone was observed once. This chain joins TRBV11-3 and TRBJ1-1, with a possible D match to TRBD1 (6 bases). Per germline, CDR1 SGHNT and CDR2 YENEEA. The CDR3 spans 15 residues. The germline V and J ends were trimmed by 4 bases and 1 base, with 13 bases remaining between them. CDR3 in DNA: TGTGCCAGCAGCTACAACAGGGAAGAGAACACTGAAGCTTTCTTT. Translated, it gives CASSYNREENTEAFF.

The chain has TRBV5-4 and TRBJ1-2, with 10 bases aligning to TRBD1. The germline V gene has CDR1 SGHNT and CDR2 YYREEE (reference sequence). CDR3 length: 14 residues. V was clipped by 4 bases and J by 8 bases; unmatched bases: 8. The CDR3 sequence: CASSKDRGEGGYTF. The CDR3 region has the DNA TGTGCCAGCAGCAAGGACAGGGGGGAGGGAGGCTACACCTTC. Full variable domain (missing parts from reference TRBV5-4 and TRBJ1-2): ETGVTQSPTHLIKTRGQQVTLRCSSQSGHNTVSWYQQALGQGPQFIFQYYREEENGRGNFPPRFSGLQFPNYSSELNVNALELDDSALYLCASSKDRGEGGYTFGSGTRLTVV.

This chain links TRBV5-1 with TRBJ2-5; TRBD1 agrees at 7 bases. The CDR3 loop spans 15 amino acids. The germline V gene has CDR1 SGHRS and CDR2 YFSETQ. The V gene end was trimmed by 7 bases and the J gene end by 0 bases; junction bases not matched to a gene: 9. CDR3 nucleotides: TGCGCCAGCTGCCGGGACAGCCCGTACCAAGAGACCCAGTACTTC. It specifies CASCRDSPYQETQYF. Variable domain in full (rest from reference TRBV5-1 and TRBJ2-5): KAGVTQTPRYLIKTRGQQVTLSCSPISGHRSVSWYQQTPGQGLQFLFEYFSETQRNKGNFPGRFSGRQFSNSRSEMNVSTLELGDSALYLCASCRDSPYQETQYFGPGTRLLVL.

The chain employs TRBV9 and TRBJ2-5; tentatively, D is TRBD2 (5 bases). The V end lost 4 bases, the J end lost 0 bases, and 7 bases lay between the germline ends. Germline lookup yields CDR1 SGDLS and CDR2 YYNGEE. This CDR3 is built from 13 residues. CDR3 coding DNA: TGTGCCAGCAGCATTAGCGACCAAGAGACCCAGTACTTC. It yields the protein CASSISDQETQYF.

This chain uses TRBV9 with TRBJ1-3; D gene uncertain. V was trimmed by 6 bases and J by 3 bases, leaving 7 bases between them. The CDR3 is 12 residues long. From germline, CDR1 is SGDLS and CDR2 YYNGEE. The CDR3 is CASNQYGNTIYF. The CDR3 bases are TGTGCCAGCAATCAGTATGGAAACACCATATATTTT. Together with reference TRBV9 and TRBJ1-3, the CDR3 gives the full variable domain: DSGVTQTPKHLITATGQRVTLRCSPRSGDLSVYWYQQSLDQGLQFLIQYYNGEERAKGNILERFSAQQFPDLHSELNLSSLELGDSALYFCASNQYGNTIYFGEGSWLTVV.

The table lists this clone with a few counts. The CDR3 coding sequence is TGTGCCACCAGCAGAGATCTGGCAGGGATGAACACTGAAGCTTTCTTT. Translating gives CATSRDLAGMNTEAFF. The J gene is TRBJ1-1, the V gene TRBV15, with a tentative D call TRBD1 (5 bases). The CDR3 length is 16 residues. Trimming took off 0 bases at V and 0 bases at J, with 11 bases between the two ends. Germline V CDR1 and CDR2: LNHNV, YYDKDF (reference sequence).

This clone was recorded once. The chain has TRBV7-9 and TRBJ1-5, with 9 bases lining up with TRBD1. The CDR3 totals 14 residues. The germline V gene has CDR1 SEHNR and CDR2 FQNEAQ (reference sequence). V shed 5 bases, J shed 2 bases, and the junction held 1 base outside the gene matches. In nucleotides, the CDR3 is TGTGCCAGCAGCCGGGACAGGGGCAATCAGCCCCAGCATTTT. Translated: CASSRDRGNQPQHF. The full variable domain, rest sourced from reference TRBV7-9 and TRBJ1-5, is DTGVSQNPRHKITKRGQNVTFRCDPISEHNRLYWYRQTLGQGPEFLTYFQNEAQLEKSRLLSDRFSAERPKGSFSTLEIQRTEQGDSAMYLCASSRDRGNQPQHFGDGTRLSIL.

The chain links TRBV6-1 to TRBJ2-5, with D maybe TRBD1 (7 bases). V was trimmed by 8 bases and J by 6 bases, leaving 22 bases between them. This CDR3 is built from 15 residues. Germline values: CDR1 MNHNS, CDR2 SASEGT. In nucleotides, the CDR3 is TGTGCCAGCGAGAGTTTCAGGGGGGCAGGAAAGACCCAGTACTTC. Its protein product is CASESFRGAGKTQYF.

V and J are TRBV28 and TRBJ1-5, with TRBD1 matching over 7 bases. The V gene's germline CDR1 is MDHEN and CDR2 SYDVKM. J gave up 5 bases and V 7 bases, and 11 bases lay outside the gene matches. The CDR3 spans 15 residues. The CDR3 sequence: CASTVTGRFDQPQHF. For the CDR3, the DNA is TGTGCCAGCACCGTGACAGGGAGGTTTGATCAGCCCCAGCATTTT.

This clone was counted a few times. The V gene is TRBV4-1, the J gene TRBJ2-7; TRBD2 matches 12 bases. CDR1 is MGHRA, CDR2 YSYEKL, per germline. V trimming: 1 base; J trimming: 4 bases; junction bases outside the gene matches: 2. This CDR3 has 15 residues. The CDR3 sequence: CASSQGLAGEYEQYF. CDR3 coding DNA: TGCGCCAGCAGCCAAGGACTAGCGGGAGAGTACGAGCAGTACTTC.

The rearrangement joins TRBV30 to TRBJ2-1; D is possibly TRBD2 (6 bases). Trimming removed 1 base from V and 7 bases from J, with 14 bases in between. The CDR3 length is 14 residues. Germline lookup yields CDR1 GTSNPN and CDR2 SVGIG (reference sequence). In nucleotides, the CDR3 is TGTGCCTGGAGTGGTTCCGGGGGTTGGAATGAGCAGTTCTTC. Amino acid sequence: CAWSGSGGWNEQFF.

The chain couples TRBV5-1 to TRBJ2-2; TRBD1 matches 7 bases. This CDR3 is built from 18 residues. Germline CDR1 and CDR2: SGHRS and YFSETQ. The junction had 15 bases not matched to a gene; V was cut back by 1 base and J by 6 bases. The CDR3 region is CASSLLRFGAGGSGELFF. The CDR3 DNA follows: TGCGCCAGCAGCTTGCTCCGGTTCGGGGCAGGGGGTTCCGGGGAGCTGTTTTTT.

The rearrangement uses TRBV6-1 and TRBJ2-5, with 8 nucleotides matching TRBD1. This CDR3 is 13 amino acids long. CDR1 is MNHNS, CDR2 SASEGT, per germline. V shed 8 bases, J shed 2 bases, and the junction held 4 bases outside the gene matches. CDR3 amino acids: CASLDRDQETQYF. In DNA form, the CDR3 reads TGTGCCAGCTTGGACAGGGATCAAGAGACCCAGTACTTC.

The chain uses TRBV28 and TRBJ2-5; TRBD2 aligns across 10 bases. This CDR3 spans 16 amino acids. J lost 3 bases, V lost 5 bases, and 9 bases had no gene match. Germline V lookup: CDR1 MDHEN, CDR2 SYDVKM. The CDR3 DNA follows: TGTGCCAGCAGTACAAAAAGCGGGAGGGCCGAAGAGACCCAGTACTTC. Amino acid sequence: CASSTKSGRAEETQYF.

V and J are TRBV19 and TRBJ2-7, with D unresolved. Germline V gives CDR1 LNHDA, CDR2 SQIVND (reference sequence). Trimming took 4 bases from V and 3 from J, leaving 10 bases between them. The CDR3 loop spans 13 amino acids. The CDR3 DNA is TGTGCCAGTAGTAAATCCGGCGGCTACGAGCAGTACTTC. Amino acid sequence: CASSKSGGYEQYF.

The chain recombines TRBV5-8 with TRBJ1-1; perhaps TRBD1 as D (5 bases). The V end lost 1 base, the J end lost 4 bases, and 14 bases lay between the germline ends. The germline CDR1 and CDR2 sequences are SGHTS and YDEGEE. The CDR3 is 15 residues long. For the CDR3, the DNA is TGTGCCAGCAGCTTGTATCAGGGTATTACCACTGAAGCTTTCTTT. This codes for CASSLYQGITTEAFF.

The gene calls are TRBV7-9 and TRBJ1-1; D may be TRBD1 (5 bases). With 10 bases removed from V and 0 bases from J, the gap between germline ends came to 12 bases. The CDR3 loop spans 13 amino acids. The germline CDR1 and CDR2 sequences are SEHNR and FQNEAQ (reference sequence). CDR3 sequence: CATSTVMNTEAFF. CDR3 bases: TGTGCCACTTCGACAGTCATGAACACTGAAGCTTTCTTT. The complete variable domain, with remaining parts taken from reference TRBV7-9 and TRBJ1-1, reads DTGVSQNPRHKITKRGQNVTFRCDPISEHNRLYWYRQTLGQGPEFLTYFQNEAQLEKSRLLSDRFSAERPKGSFSTLEIQRTEQGDSAMYLCATSTVMNTEAFFGQGTRLTVV.